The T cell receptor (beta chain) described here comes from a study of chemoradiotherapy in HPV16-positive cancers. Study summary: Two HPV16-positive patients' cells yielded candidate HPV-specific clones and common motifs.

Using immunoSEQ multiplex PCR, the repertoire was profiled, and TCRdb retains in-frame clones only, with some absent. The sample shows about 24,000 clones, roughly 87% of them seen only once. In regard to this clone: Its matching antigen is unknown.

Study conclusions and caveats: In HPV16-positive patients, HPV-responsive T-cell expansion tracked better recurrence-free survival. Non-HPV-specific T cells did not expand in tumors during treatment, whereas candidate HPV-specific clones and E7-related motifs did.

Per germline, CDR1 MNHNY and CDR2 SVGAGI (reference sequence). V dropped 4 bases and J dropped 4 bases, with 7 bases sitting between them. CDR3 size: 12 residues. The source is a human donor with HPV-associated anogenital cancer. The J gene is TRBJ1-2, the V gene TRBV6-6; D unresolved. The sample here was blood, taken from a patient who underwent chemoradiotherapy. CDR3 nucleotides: TGTGCCAGCAGTTTGGGAAGCTATGGCTACACCTTC. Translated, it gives CASSLGSYGYTF.